Listed here are 2 T cell receptor beta chains from one sample, sequenced in a study of CD4 T cells in relation to SARS-CoV-2 and coronaviruses. Sequencing used immunoSEQ multiplex PCR; TCRdb keeps in-frame clones, though not all of them. The sample holds tens of thousands of clones; approximately 80% are singletons and the top ten take around 1.2%. Their specific antigens are unknown. Source material: naive CD4+ T cells from PBMCs, cultured in vitro. Subset meaning: naive CD4+ T cells isolated by negative enrichment. The receptors stem from an adult with COVID-19.

The chain links TRBV5-1 to TRBJ2-1, with 9 bases fitting TRBD2. The CDR3 consists of 15 residues. Germline V lookup: CDR1 SGHRS, CDR2 YFSETQ. V shed 2 bases, J shed 4 bases, and the junction held 4 bases outside the gene matches. The CDR3 nucleotides are TGCGCCAGCAGCTTAGGAGCGGGAGGTTACAATGAGCAGTTCTTC. Translation: CASSLGAGGYNEQFF.

The chain employs TRBV29-1 and TRBJ2-5, with D perhaps TRBD2 (6 bases). Looked up from germline, CDR1 is SQVTM and CDR2 is ANQGSEA. Trimming took off 6 bases at V and 5 bases at J, with 13 bases between the two ends. The CDR3 has 12 residues. CDR3 sequence: CSVGGGGETQYF. CDR3 in DNA: TGCAGCGTGGGGGGTGGTGGCGAGACCCAGTACTTC. Variable domain in full (rest from reference TRBV29-1 and TRBJ2-5): SAVISQKPSRDICQRGTSLTIQCQVDSQVTMMFWYRQQPGQSLTLIATANQGSEATYESGFVIDKFPISRPNLTFSTLTVSNMSPEDSSIYLCSVGGGGETQYFGPGTRLLVL.